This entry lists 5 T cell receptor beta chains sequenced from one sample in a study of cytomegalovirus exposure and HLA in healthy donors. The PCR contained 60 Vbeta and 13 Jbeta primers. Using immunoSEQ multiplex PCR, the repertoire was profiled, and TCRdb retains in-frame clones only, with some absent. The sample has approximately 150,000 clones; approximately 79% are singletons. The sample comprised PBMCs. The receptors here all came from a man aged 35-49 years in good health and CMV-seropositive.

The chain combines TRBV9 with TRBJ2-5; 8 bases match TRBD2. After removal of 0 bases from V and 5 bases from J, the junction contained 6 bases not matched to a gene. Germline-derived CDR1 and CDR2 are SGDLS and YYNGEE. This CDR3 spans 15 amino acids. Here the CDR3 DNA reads TGTGCCAGCAGCGTAGCGGGAGGGCCGGGGGAGACCCAGTACTTC. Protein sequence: CASSVAGGPGETQYF.

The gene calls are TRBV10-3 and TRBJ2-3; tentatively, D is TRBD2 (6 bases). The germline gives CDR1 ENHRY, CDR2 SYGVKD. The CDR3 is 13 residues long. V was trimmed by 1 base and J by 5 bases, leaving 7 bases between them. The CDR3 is CAISELGGDTQYF. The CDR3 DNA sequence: TGTGCCATCAGTGAGTTGGGGGGAGATACGCAGTATTTT.

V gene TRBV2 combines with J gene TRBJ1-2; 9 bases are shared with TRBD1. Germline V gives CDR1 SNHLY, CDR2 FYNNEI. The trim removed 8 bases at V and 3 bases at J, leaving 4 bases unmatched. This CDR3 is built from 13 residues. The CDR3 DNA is TGTGCCAGCCCCCGGGACAGGGACTATGGCTACACCTTC. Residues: CASPRDRDYGYTF.

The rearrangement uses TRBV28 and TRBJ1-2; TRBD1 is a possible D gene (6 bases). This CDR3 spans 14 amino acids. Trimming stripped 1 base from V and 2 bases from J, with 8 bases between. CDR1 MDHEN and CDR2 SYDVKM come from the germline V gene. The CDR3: CASSLSGENYGYTF. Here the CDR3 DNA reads TGTGCCAGCAGTTTATCAGGGGAGAACTATGGCTACACCTTC.

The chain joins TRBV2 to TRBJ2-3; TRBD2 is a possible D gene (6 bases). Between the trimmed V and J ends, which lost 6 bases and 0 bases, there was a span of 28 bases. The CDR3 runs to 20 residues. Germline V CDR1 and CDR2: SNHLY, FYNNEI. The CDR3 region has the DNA TGTGCCAGCAGGCAAATCCCGAAGGGACTGGCTGGATATAGCACAGATACGCAGTATTTT. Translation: CASRQIPKGLAGYSTDTQYF.